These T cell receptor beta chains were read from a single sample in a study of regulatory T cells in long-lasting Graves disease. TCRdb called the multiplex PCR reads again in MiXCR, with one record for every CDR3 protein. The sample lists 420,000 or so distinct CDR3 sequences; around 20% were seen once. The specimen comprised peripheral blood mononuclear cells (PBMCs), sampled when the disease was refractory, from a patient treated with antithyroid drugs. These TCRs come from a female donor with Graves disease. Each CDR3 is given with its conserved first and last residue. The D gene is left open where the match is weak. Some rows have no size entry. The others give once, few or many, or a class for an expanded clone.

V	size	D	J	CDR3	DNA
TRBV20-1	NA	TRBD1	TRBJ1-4	CSARLASGGRFEKLFF	TGCAGTGCTAGACTGGCCTCAGGGGGCCGATTTGAAAAACTGTTTTTT
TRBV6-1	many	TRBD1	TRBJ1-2	CASTVQGGVQGYGYTF	TGTGCCAGCACCGTTCAGGGGGGGGTACAAGGCTATGGCTACACCTTC
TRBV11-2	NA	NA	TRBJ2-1	CASSLVGGGEQFF	TGTGCCAGCAGCTTAGTCGGAGGGGGTGAGCAGTTCTTC
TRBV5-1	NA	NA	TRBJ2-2	CASSLIGTGELFF	TGCGCCAGCAGCTTGATAGGGACCGGGGAGCTGTTTTTT
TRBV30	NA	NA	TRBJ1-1	CAWSDVGTEAFF	TGTGCCTGGAGTGATGTGGGCACTGAAGCTTTCTTT
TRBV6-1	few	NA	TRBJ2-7	CASSLLSGTSYEQYF	TGTGCCAGCAGTCTACTAAGCGGCACTTCCTACGAGCAGTACTTC
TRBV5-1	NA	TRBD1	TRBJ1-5	CASSTDGQGNQPQHF	TGCGCCAGCAGCACCGACGGACAGGGCAATCAGCCCCAGCATTTT
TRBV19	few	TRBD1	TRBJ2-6	CASSERQGSGANVLTF	TGTGCCAGTAGCGAACGACAGGGCTCTGGGGCCAACGTCCTGACTTTC
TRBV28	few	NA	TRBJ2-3	CASSRTETTTDTQYF	TGTGCTAGCAGTCGCACCGAGACAACCACAGATACGCAGTATTTT
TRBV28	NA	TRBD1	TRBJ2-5	CASSTPGTGDETQYF	TGTGCCAGCAGTACTCCCGGGACAGGGGACGAGACCCAGTACTTC
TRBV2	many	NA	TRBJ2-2	CASSKTRTGGELFF	TGTGCCAGCAGCAAAACTAGAACGGGCGGGGAGCTGTTTTTT
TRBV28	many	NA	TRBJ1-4	CASSSGSGKLFF	TGTGCCAGCAGTTCAGGGTCGGGAAAACTGTTTTTT
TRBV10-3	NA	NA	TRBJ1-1	CAISDLAGGIPEAFF	TGTGCCATCAGTGATCTGGCCGGGGGGATCCCTGAAGCTTTCTTT
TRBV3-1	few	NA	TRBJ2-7	CASSQYSDSLNEQYF	TGTGCCAGCAGCCAGTATTCGGACAGTCTCAACGAGCAGTACTTC
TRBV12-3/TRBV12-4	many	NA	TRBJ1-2	CASSLDLYGYTF	TGTGCCAGCAGTTTGGACTTGTATGGCTACACCTTC
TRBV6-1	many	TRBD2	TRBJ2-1	CASSGLAGGPDEQFF	TGTGCCAGCAGTGGGCTCGCGGGAGGGCCCGATGAGCAGTTCTTC
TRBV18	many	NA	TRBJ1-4	CASHGAQGEKLFF	TGTGCCAGCCACGGGGCGCAAGGTGAAAAACTGTTTTTT
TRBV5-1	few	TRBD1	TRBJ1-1	CASSSGDRNTEAFF	TGCGCCAGCAGCTCGGGGGACAGGAACACTGAAGCTTTCTTT
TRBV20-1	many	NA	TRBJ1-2	CSASSGSTNYGYTF	TGCAGTGCTTCCTCGGGCAGTACTAACTATGGCTACACCTTC
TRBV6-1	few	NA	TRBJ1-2	CASRTGTKPNYGYTF	TGTGCCAGCAGGACCGGGACAAAACCCAACTATGGCTACACCTTC
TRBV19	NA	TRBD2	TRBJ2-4	CASSRGETSGSNIQYF	TGTGCCAGTAGTAGGGGGGAGACTAGCGGGAGTAACATTCAGTACTTC
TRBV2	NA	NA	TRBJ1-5	CASRKGQAAAQHF	TGTGCCAGCAGAAAGGGCCAGGCCGCGGCCCAGCATTTT
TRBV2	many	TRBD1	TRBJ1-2	CASSERGGTVEANYGYTF	TGTGCCAGCAGTGAAAGAGGGGGGACAGTAGAAGCTAACTATGGCTACACCTTC
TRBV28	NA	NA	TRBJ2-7	CASRSTGSVGEQYF	TGTGCCAGCAGGAGTACAGGTTCGGTAGGCGAGCAGTACTTC
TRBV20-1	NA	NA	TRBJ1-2	CSARRPGNYGYTF	TGCAGTGCTAGGCGACCGGGAAACTATGGCTACACCTTC
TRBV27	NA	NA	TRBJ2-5	CASSLSRGAETQYF	TGTGCCAGCAGTTTATCCCGGGGTGCAGAGACCCAGTACTTC
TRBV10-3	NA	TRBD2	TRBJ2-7	CAISVGTSGRNSYEQYF	TGTGCCATCAGTGTCGGGACTAGCGGGAGGAACTCCTACGAGCAGTACTTC
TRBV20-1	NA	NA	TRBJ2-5	CSARDQSGPDQETQYF	TGCAGTGCTAGAGATCAGAGCGGCCCCGATCAAGAGACCCAGTACTTC
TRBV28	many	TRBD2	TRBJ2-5	CASSPTPLAGGPWKTQYF	TGTGCCAGCAGTCCGACGCCACTAGCGGGAGGGCCTTGGAAGACCCAGTACTTC
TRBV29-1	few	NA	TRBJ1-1	CSVALAVTEAFF	TGCAGCGTTGCTCTCGCAGTAACTGAAGCTTTCTTT
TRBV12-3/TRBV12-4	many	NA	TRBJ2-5	CASSDERWETQYF	TGTGCCAGCAGTGATGAGCGATGGGAGACCCAGTACTTC
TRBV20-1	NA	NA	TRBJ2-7	CSAPTRGADPHEQYF	TGCAGTGCTCCGACCCGGGGAGCAGACCCCCACGAGCAGTACTTC
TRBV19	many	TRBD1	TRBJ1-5	CASSSTGDQPQHF	TGTGCCAGCAGTTCGACAGGGGATCAGCCCCAGCATTTT
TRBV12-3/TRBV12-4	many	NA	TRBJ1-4	CASSSGKGEEKLFF	TGTGCCAGCAGTTCGGGTAAGGGAGAAGAAAAACTGTTTTTT
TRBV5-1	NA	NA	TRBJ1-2	CASSQGWDYGYTF	TGCGCCAGCAGCCAGGGCTGGGACTATGGCTACACCTTC
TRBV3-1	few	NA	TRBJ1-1	CASSQGEGRKAFF	TGTGCCAGCAGCCAAGGGGAGGGTAGGAAAGCTTTCTTT
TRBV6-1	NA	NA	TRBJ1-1	CASSKAGNTEAFF	TGTGCCAGCAGTAAAGCGGGGAACACTGAAGCTTTCTTT
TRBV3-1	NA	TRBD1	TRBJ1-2	CASSQETGDDRGHTF	TGTGCCAGCAGCCAAGAGACAGGGGACGATAGGGGCCACACCTTC
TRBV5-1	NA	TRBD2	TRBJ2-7	CASSLPSGRDRYEQYF	TGCGCCAGCAGCTTGCCTAGCGGGAGAGACCGTTACGAGCAGTACTTC
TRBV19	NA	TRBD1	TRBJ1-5	CASTPTGEGNQPQHF	TGTGCCAGTACCCCCACAGGGGAAGGCAATCAGCCCCAGCATTTT
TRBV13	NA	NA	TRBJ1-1	CASSAGPSEAFF	TGTGCCAGCAGCGCAGGACCCAGTGAAGCTTTCTTT
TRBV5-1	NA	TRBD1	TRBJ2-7	CASSLGTGDFYEQYF	TGCGCCAGCAGCCTAGGGACAGGGGATTTCTACGAGCAGTACTTC
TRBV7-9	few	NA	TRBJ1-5	CASSPETAQPQHF	TGTGCCAGCAGCCCCGAGACCGCTCAGCCCCAGCATTTT
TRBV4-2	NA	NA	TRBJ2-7	CASSQGPSYNSYEQYF	TGTGCCAGCAGCCAAGGTCCTTCCTACAACTCCTACGAGCAGTACTTC
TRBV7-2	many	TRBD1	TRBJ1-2	CASSLAGQGVGYTF	TGTGCCAGCAGCTTGGCGGGACAGGGGGTTGGCTACACCTTC
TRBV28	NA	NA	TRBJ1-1	CASSRRSRREAFF	TGTGCCAGCAGCCGGCGTAGCAGACGCGAAGCTTTCTTT
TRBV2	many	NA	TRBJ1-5	CASVLGDNQPQHF	TGTGCCAGCGTGCTAGGGGACAATCAGCCCCAGCATTTT
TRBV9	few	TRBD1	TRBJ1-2	CASSADRVNYGYTF	TGTGCCAGCAGCGCGGACAGGGTAAACTATGGCTACACCTTC
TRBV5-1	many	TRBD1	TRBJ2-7	CASSLVQGAYYEQYF	TGCGCCAGCAGCTTGGTTCAGGGGGCCTACTACGAGCAGTACTTC
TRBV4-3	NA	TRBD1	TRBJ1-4	CASSQVSIQGDEKLFF	TGCGCCAGCAGCCAAGTCTCTATCCAGGGGGATGAAAAACTGTTTTTT
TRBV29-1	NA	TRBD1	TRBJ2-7	CSVRTGGSYEQYF	TGCAGCGTTCGGACAGGGGGGAGCTACGAGCAGTACTTC
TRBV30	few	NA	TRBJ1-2	CAWWDTANYGYTF	TGTGCCTGGTGGGACACAGCTAACTATGGCTACACCTTC
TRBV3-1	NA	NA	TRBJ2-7	CASSPLSYGPYEQYF	TGTGCCAGCAGCCCCTTATCATACGGGCCCTACGAGCAGTACTTC
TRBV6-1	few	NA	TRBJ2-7	CASRVPGDSYEQYF	TGTGCCAGCAGAGTTCCGGGGGATTCCTACGAGCAGTACTTC
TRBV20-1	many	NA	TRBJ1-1	CSARGHRNTEAFF	TGCAGTGCTAGAGGACACAGGAACACTGAAGCTTTCTTT
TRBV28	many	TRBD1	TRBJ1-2	CASSSGTGVRSYTF	TGTGCCAGCAGCTCCGGGACAGGGGTAAGGAGCTACACCTTC
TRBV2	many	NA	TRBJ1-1	CAGQRNTEAFF	TGTGCCGGACAGAGGAACACTGAAGCTTTCTTT
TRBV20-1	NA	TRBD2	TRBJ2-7	CSASRLAGAYEQYF	TGCAGTGCTAGTCGGCTAGCGGGGGCCTACGAGCAGTACTTC
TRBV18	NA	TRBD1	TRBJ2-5	CASSRQGAGDETQYF	TGTGCCAGCTCACGACAGGGCGCTGGTGATGAGACCCAGTACTTC
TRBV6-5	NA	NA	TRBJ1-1	CASSYPAEAFF	TGTGCCAGCAGTTACCCCGCTGAAGCTTTCTTT